These 2 T cell receptor beta chains came from one sample sequenced in a study of blood T cell repertoires in COVID-19 (dated by TCRdb to 2020 to 2021). Library method: the immunoSEQ multiplex PCR assay. TCRdb's version of the immuneACCESS table is confined to in-frame rearrangements and falls short of the full clone set. An unresolved V gene accounts for under half of the shortfall where checked; the remainder is of unknown origin. Here the sample has 90,000 to 100,000 clones; around 90% occur a single time. The ten biggest clones cover approximately 5% of the sample. Material for sequencing was peripheral blood. The receptors shown here come from a man aged 65 to 85 with acute or convalescent COVID-19.

V is TRBV6-5 and J is TRBJ1-1; perhaps TRBD1 as D (5 bases). CDR3 size: 13 residues. Germline V gene lookup returns CDR1 MNHEY and CDR2 SVGAGI. V was clipped by 2 bases and J by 2 bases, with 6 bases between them. CDR3 coding DNA: TGTGCCAGCAGTTACACAGGAAACACTGAAGCTTTCTTT. Translated: CASSYTGNTEAFF.

This chain joins TRBV5-1 and TRBJ1-1; TRBD1 might be the D (6 bases). Germline assignment: CDR1 SGHRS and CDR2 YFSETQ. With 5 bases removed from V and 6 bases from J, the gap between germline ends came to 20 bases. The CDR3 consists of 15 residues. The DNA for the CDR3 is TGCGCCAGCAGATTCCGGGCAGGGGAGAGTGCTGAAGCTTTCTTT. It is translated as CASRFRAGESAEAFF.